Listed below are T cell receptor beta chains from one sample, sequenced in a study of blood T cells in healthy people across ages. TCRdb reprocessed the 5' RACE reads with MiXCR, giving one entry per CDR3 protein. The sample holds approximately 800,000 distinct CDR3 sequences; about 55% are singletons and the top ten take approximately 41%. Sequences were obtained from blood. These receptor sequences come from a man older than 75 in good health. CDR3s include the opening cysteine and the closing phenylalanine or tryptophan. A D gene is named only where the DNA matches it firmly. The size of a clone is reported for some rows only, either as once, few or many, or as a class for expanded clones.

d_gene,v_gene,abundance,j_gene,CDR3nt,CDR3aa
NA,TRBV6-6,NA,TRBJ1-2,TGTGCCAGCAGGGGCGGGACGGAAAACTATGGCTACACCTTC,CASRGGTENYGYTF
TRBD2,TRBV7-2,few,TRBJ2-3,TGTGCCAGCAGCTTAAATGGGGGGGGGTTGGATACGCAGTATTTT,CASSLNGGGLDTQYF
TRBD1,TRBV9,NA,TRBJ2-7,TGTGCCAGCAGCGCCACAGGGGGATTCTCCTACGAGCAGTACTTC,CASSATGGFSYEQYF
TRBD2,TRBV20-1,NA,TRBJ2-3,TGCAGTGCTACTAGCGGGAGAGGCAGAGACGCGTATTTT,CSATSGRGRDAYF
TRBD1,TRBV14,NA,TRBJ2-7,TGTGCCAGCAGCCAAGGGATCCGGGACAGGGGCTCCTACGAGCAGTACTTC,CASSQGIRDRGSYEQYF
TRBD1,TRBV4-1,few,TRBJ2-7,TGCGCCAGCAGTCGGATGGGACAGGCGGCCTACGAGCAGTACTTC,CASSRMGQAAYEQYF
NA,TRBV29-1,few,TRBJ1-1,TGCAGCGTTCATGGGTTAACTGAAGCTTTCTTT,CSVHGLTEAFF
TRBD2,TRBV5-1,NA,TRBJ2-3,TGCGCCAGCAGCGATGGGACTAGCGGGACCATAGGCCCAGATACGCAGTATTTT,CASSDGTSGTIGPDTQYF
NA,TRBV5-1,NA,TRBJ2-7,TGCGCCGGCAGCTCGAGCTCCTACGAGCAGTACTTC,CAGSSSSYEQYF
TRBD1,TRBV12-3/TRBV12-4,NA,TRBJ2-5,TGTGCCAGCAGTCCCCGGACAGGGAAGGGGCACCAAGAGACCCAGTACTTC,CASSPRTGKGHQETQYF
NA,TRBV21-1,few,TRBJ2-7,TGTGCCAGCAACAGGGGGCTGCACTCCTACGAGCAGTACTTC,CASNRGLHSYEQYF
NA,TRBV29-1,NA,TRBJ2-7,TGCAGCGTGGGGAATGACTACGAGCAGTACTTC,CSVGNDYEQYF
NA,TRBV7-6,few,TRBJ2-3,TGTGCCAGCAGCCCGCCGGGTCAGCACAGATACGCGTATTTT,CASSPPGQHRYAYF
NA,TRBV7-2,NA,TRBJ1-5,TGTGCCAGTCGCCGGGACGGCAATCAGCCCCAGCATTTT,CASRRDGNQPQHF
TRBD1,TRBV14,NA,TRBJ1-2,TGTGCCAGCAGCCAAGATTGGGGGGACAGAAGCGGCTACACCTTC,CASSQDWGDRSGYTF
NA,TRBV28,NA,TRBJ2-5,TGTGCCAGCAGTTCTCTCAGGGAGTCGTCGCAAGAGACCCAGTACTTC,CASSSLRESSQETQYF
NA,TRBV20-1,NA,TRBJ1-4,TGCAGTGCTAGATCGGGGGGGGAAAAACTGTTTTTT,CSARSGGEKLFF
NA,TRBV7-9,few,TRBJ2-3,TGTGCCAGCAGCCTGGGCGCGGAGACTTCTGAACCGTATTTT,CASSLGAETSEPYF
NA,TRBV29-1,few,TRBJ2-1,TGCAGCGTTGGAGCGGGTTCAATAGCCAATGAGCAGTTCTTC,CSVGAGSIANEQFF
TRBD2,TRBV6-5,NA,TRBJ2-3,TGTGCCAGCAGTTATTTGCTAGCGGGAGGAACAGATACGCAGTATTTT,CASSYLLAGGTDTQYF
NA,TRBV3-1,NA,TRBJ2-4,TGTGCCAGCAGCCATAGGGACATTCAGTACTTC,CASSHRDIQYF
NA,TRBV5-4,NA,TRBJ1-1,TGTGCCAGCAGCCCGGGGGGTTACAGCATGAACACTGAAGCTTTCTTT,CASSPGGYSMNTEAFF
NA,TRBV9,NA,TRBJ1-1,TGTGCCAGCAGCGTAACGGCGTCGGGGCACACTGAAGCTTTCTTT,CASSVTASGHTEAFF
NA,TRBV6-1,NA,TRBJ2-5,TGTGCCAGCAGTGACACGCGAAAGGGGGGGACCCAGTACTTC,CASSDTRKGGTQYF
TRBD2,TRBV2,few,TRBJ2-1,TGTGCCAGCAGTGAAACTAGCGATAAGAGCTCCTACAATGAGCAGTTCTTC,CASSETSDKSSYNEQFF
TRBD1,TRBV7-2,once,TRBJ1-5,TGTGCCAGCAGCTTAGGACAGGGAGACAACCAGCCCCAGCATTTT,CASSLGQGDNQPQHF
NA,TRBV3-1,few,TRBJ2-3,TGTGCCAGCAGCCAATCCGGGGTTAGTGCAGATACGCAGTATTTT,CASSQSGVSADTQYF
NA,TRBV20-1,NA,TRBJ2-3,TGCAGTGCTGACTTGGACACAGATACGCAGTATTTT,CSADLDTDTQYF
NA,TRBV2,NA,TRBJ2-7,TGTGCCAGCACAAGGGACTACGAGCAGTACTTC,CASTRDYEQYF
TRBD2,TRBV6-5,once,TRBJ2-1,TGTGCCAGCAGAGCTAGCGGGAGGGGGGCCTACAATGAGCAGTTCTTC,CASRASGRGAYNEQFF
NA,TRBV11-2,NA,TRBJ2-5,TGTGCCAGCAGCTCATTAGGCGCAGGGGCCCAGTACTTC,CASSSLGAGAQYF
TRBD1,TRBV2,NA,TRBJ2-1,TGTGCCAGCAGTCCCGACAGGGGAGGTGAGACCCAGTTCTTC,CASSPDRGGETQFF
NA,TRBV27,many,TRBJ2-1,TGTGCCAGCAGGATAGGACAGTTTTCCCTCTACTCCTACAATGAGCAGTTCTTC,CASRIGQFSLYSYNEQFF
NA,TRBV7-6,NA,TRBJ2-7,TGTGCCAGCAGCTTAGCGGGGGGTACCCTTGGAGTCGAGCAGTACTTC,CASSLAGGTLGVEQYF
TRBD1,TRBV20-1,NA,TRBJ2-1,TGCAGTGCTATCGGGGACAGGGCCCATGAGCAGTTCTTC,CSAIGDRAHEQFF
NA,TRBV27,NA,TRBJ1-1,TGTGCCAGCAGTTTAACTTGGCAGGGGCTCTTGAACACTGAAGCTTTCTTT,CASSLTWQGLLNTEAFF
NA,TRBV5-1,NA,TRBJ1-2,TGCGCCAGCAGCCCCTTTGGCCGGACTCCTAACTATGGCTACACCTTC,CASSPFGRTPNYGYTF
TRBD2,TRBV7-2,few,TRBJ2-1,TGTGCCAGCAGCTTAGAGGGGGCGACTAGCGGGTATGAGCAGTTCTTC,CASSLEGATSGYEQFF
NA,TRBV6-1,few,TRBJ2-3,TGTGCCAGCAGTGAACGGAGATACGCGTATTTT,CASSERRYAYF
NA,TRBV7-8,NA,TRBJ2-7,TGTGCCAGCAGCTTAGCGTGGGACTCGACAAAGAAGTACTACGAGCAGTACTTC,CASSLAWDSTKKYYEQYF
NA,TRBV28,few,TRBJ1-2,TGTGCCAGCAGTTTAAGGGGCCTCAACTATGGCTACACCTTC,CASSLRGLNYGYTF
NA,TRBV10-3,NA,TRBJ2-5,TGTGCCATCAGTGAGACTTCTATCGGTCGGTTGGAGACCCAGTACTTC,CAISETSIGRLETQYF
TRBD2,TRBV12-3/TRBV12-4,NA,TRBJ2-3,TGTGCCAGCAGCACTAGCGGTTTTAGCACAGATACGCAGTATTTT,CASSTSGFSTDTQYF